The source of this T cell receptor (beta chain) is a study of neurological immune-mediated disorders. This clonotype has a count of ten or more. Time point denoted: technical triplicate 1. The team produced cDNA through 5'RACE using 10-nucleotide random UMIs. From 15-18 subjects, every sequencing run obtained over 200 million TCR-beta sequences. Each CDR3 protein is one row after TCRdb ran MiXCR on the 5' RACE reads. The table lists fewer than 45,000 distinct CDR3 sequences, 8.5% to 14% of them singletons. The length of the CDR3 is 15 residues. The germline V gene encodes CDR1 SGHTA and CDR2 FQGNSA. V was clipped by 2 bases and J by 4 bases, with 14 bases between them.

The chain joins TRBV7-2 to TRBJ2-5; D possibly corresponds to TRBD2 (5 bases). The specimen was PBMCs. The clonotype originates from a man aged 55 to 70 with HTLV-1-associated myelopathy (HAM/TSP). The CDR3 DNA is TGTGCCAGCAGCTTACGCCCTAGGGAGTTAGAGACCCAGTACTTC. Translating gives CASSLRPRELETQYF. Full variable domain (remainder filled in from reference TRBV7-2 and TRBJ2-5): GAGVSQSPSNKVTEKGKDVELRCDPISGHTALYWYRQSLGQGLEFLIYFQGNSAPDKSGLPSDRFSAERTGGSVSTLTIQRTQQEDSAVYLCASSLRPRELETQYFGPGTRLLVL.